The present T cell receptor (beta chain) was sequenced within a study of cytomegalovirus exposure and HLA in healthy donors. Produced via immunoSEQ multiplex PCR; TCRdb's table is partial and in-frame only. The sample lists more than 250,000 clones, about nine tenths occurring once. The CDR3 is 15 residues long. This clone was seen a few times. The sample consisted of PBMCs. The genes are TRBV7-5 and TRBJ2-1; the table calls TRBD2, which could not be checked here. TRBV7-5 is a recognized pseudogene. The TCR comes from a woman aged 18-30 years in good health and CMV-seronegative. CDR3 DNA: TGTGCCAGAAGCCCCCATAGCGTGGCCTACAATGAGCAGTTCTTC. This sequence encodes CARSPHSVAYNEQFF.